The next 9 T cell receptor beta chains were all read from a single sample in a study of regulatory T cells in long-lasting Graves disease. CDR3-region Arm-PCR and iRepertoire HTBI primers produced the TCR beta libraries. TCRdb re-derived calls from the multiplex PCR reads in MiXCR, one entry per CDR3 protein. The top ten hold roughly 30% of the sample, which has 360,000 or so distinct CDR3 sequences, approximately 15% seen once. Time point noted: newly diagnosed GD, antithyroid drugs for less than 3 months. There was RNA extracted from PBMCs, and the TCR library was made from it. Another study also made use of these data, one on T cells in Graves' hyperthyroidism and ophthalmopathy.

Source: peripheral blood mononuclear cells (PBMCs), taken at new diagnosis, from a patient treated with antithyroid drugs. These receptors originate from a man aged 35 to 55 with Graves disease.

This chain links TRBV9 with TRBJ2-3; TRBD1 or TRBD2 may be the D gene (5 bases each). CDR3 length equals 13 residues. V lost 3 bases and J 6 bases, leaving 11 bases between the germline ends. In germline, CDR1 is SGDLS, CDR2 YYNGEE. Here the CDR3 DNA reads TGTGCCAGCAGCGGGGGGATTCGGGATACGCAGTATTTT. It yields the protein CASSGGIRDTQYF.

This chain joins TRBV10-2 and TRBJ2-5; D is perhaps TRBD1 (5 bases). CDR3 length: 13 amino acids. The germline CDR1 and CDR2 sequences are WSHSY and SAAADI. V lost 2 bases to trimming and J lost 7 bases, with 11 bases between them. CDR3 sequence reads: CASSEIGRATQYF. Written as DNA, the CDR3 is TGCGCCAGCAGTGAGATAGGCAGGGCGACCCAGTACTTC.

This clonotype was recorded at least ten times. The chain uses TRBV5-5 and TRBJ1-1; D ambiguous. Trimming removed 4 bases at V and 5 bases at J, with 15 bases between. This CDR3 is 14 amino acids long. The germline CDR1 and CDR2 sequences are SGHKS and YYEKEE (reference sequence). The CDR3, as DNA: TGTGCCAGCAGCCTAAGAACAAGGCGGACTGAAGCTTTCTTT. Its protein product is CASSLRTRRTEAFF.

This clonotype was counted between two and nine times. The chain is built from TRBV10-3 and TRBJ1-5; D perhaps matches TRBD1 (5 bases). The CDR3 covers 15 residues. V lost 0 bases and J lost 9, with 15 bases in between. The germline CDR1 and CDR2 sequences are ENHRY and SYGVKD. The CDR3 DNA is TGTGCCATCAGTGAGTCGATCGCGAGGGGCGGGCCCCAGCATTTT. Translated, it gives CAISESIARGGPQHF.

This clonotype has a count of ten or more. The J gene is TRBJ2-5, the V gene TRBV29-1, with no clear D. Germline values: CDR1 SQVTM, CDR2 ANQGSEA. The V and J ends lost 8 bases and 1 base respectively, with 11 bases between them. CDR3 length equals 12 residues. The CDR3 spells CSFEAVQETQYF. The DNA for the CDR3 is TGCAGCTTCGAGGCGGTCCAAGAGACCCAGTACTTC.

This clonotype has ten or more counts. J is TRBJ2-7 and V is TRBV30, with D maybe TRBD1 (5 bases). Germline V CDR1 and CDR2: GTSNPN, SVGIG (reference sequence). V lost 0 bases and J 3 bases, leaving 12 bases between the germline ends. This CDR3 is built from 14 residues. CDR3 amino acids: CAWSVGPGNYEQYF. The CDR3 DNA is TGTGCCTGGAGTGTAGGGCCAGGGAACTACGAGCAGTACTTC.

Many counts were recorded for this clonotype. The chain carries TRBV5-6 and TRBJ2-1, with 9 bases lining up with TRBD1. V shed 4 bases, J shed 8 bases, and the junction held 13 bases outside the gene matches. The CDR3 contains 16 residues. Germline values: CDR1 SGHDT, CDR2 YYEEEE. CDR3 DNA sequence: TGTGCCAGCAGCCGTACCGGGACAGGGTTTCGCGATGAGCAGTTCTTC. Its protein is CASSRTGTGFRDEQFF. Based on the CDR3 plus reference TRBV5-6 and TRBJ2-1, the full variable domain is DAGVTQSPTHLIKTRGQQVTLRCSPKSGHDTVSWYQQALGQGPQFIFQYYEEEERQRGNFPDRFSGHQFPNYSSELNVNALLLGDSALYLCASSRTGTGFRDEQFFGPGTRLTVL.

In this sample, this clonotype turned up a few times. V usage is TRBV20-1 and J usage is TRBJ1-6; D may be TRBD1 (5 bases). CDR1 is DFQATT, CDR2 SNEGSKA, per germline (reference sequence). Between the trimmed V and J ends, which lost 0 bases and 6 bases, there was a span of 12 bases. The CDR3 is 15 residues long. This CDR3 is CSAREPQGINSPLHF. CDR3 in DNA: TGCAGTGCTAGAGAGCCCCAGGGAATTAATTCACCCCTCCACTTT.

This clonotype was seen ten or more times. The rearrangement links TRBV6-4 to TRBJ2-2; TRBD2 agrees at 7 bases. The CDR3 is 14 residues long. The junction had 3 bases not matched to a gene; V was cut back by 2 bases and J by 6 bases. The germline V gene encodes CDR1 MRHNA and CDR2 SNTAGT. The DNA of the CDR3 is TGTGCCAGCAGTGACGGACTAGAGTCCGGGGAGCTGTTTTTT. It specifies CASSDGLESGELFF.